The 8 T cell receptor beta chains listed next were all sequenced from one sample in a study of blood T cell repertoires in COVID-19. This table comes from immunoSEQ multiplex PCR, and its TCRdb copy is limited to in-frame clones, with some not included. The repertoire includes 60,000 or so clones, more than 75% of them detected once, and less than 2% sits in the top ten. Source material: peripheral blood. The receptors were sampled from a human donor in a cohort sampled during active COVID-19.

The V gene is TRBV18, the J gene TRBJ2-7; D possibly corresponds to TRBD1 (6 bases). The CDR3 is made up of 16 amino acids. Trimming stripped 2 bases from V and 4 bases from J, with 18 bases between. Germline loops: CDR1 KGHSH, CDR2 LQKENI. The CDR3 here is CASSPGIQGPKYEQYF. The CDR3 DNA reads as TGTGCCAGCTCACCAGGAATACAGGGCCCCAAGTACGAGCAGTACTTC.

The CDR3 sequence: CASSIGMTGLYSEAFF. For the CDR3, the DNA is TGTGCCAGTAGTATAGGTATGACAGGGTTGTACTCTGAAGCTTTCTTT. The rearrangement joins TRBV19 to TRBJ1-1; TRBD1 matches 7 bases. Germline V gene sequence: CDR1 LNHDA, CDR2 SQIVND (reference sequence). V trimming: 1 base; J trimming: 6 bases; junction bases outside the gene matches: 11. The CDR3 has 16 amino acids. Filled out from reference TRBV19 and TRBJ1-1, the complete variable domain reads DGGITQSPKYLFRKEGQNVTLSCEQNLNHDAMYWYRQDPGQGLRLIYYSQIVNDFQKGDIAEGYSVSREKKESFPLTVTSAQKNPTAFYLCASSIGMTGLYSEAFFGQGTRLTVV.

The V gene is TRBV4-2, the J gene TRBJ1-1, with D perhaps TRBD1 (5 bases). Germline lookup yields CDR1 LGHNA and CDR2 YNFKEQ. There are 15 residues in the CDR3. Trimming removed 1 base at V and 5 bases at J, with 14 bases between. CDR3 region: CASSQGVRGGTEAFF. CDR3 nucleotides: TGTGCCAGCAGCCAAGGGGTTAGGGGAGGGACTGAAGCTTTCTTT.

This chain joins TRBV27 and TRBJ2-3; D not resolved. The germline V gene encodes CDR1 MNHEY and CDR2 SMNVEV (reference sequence). V gave up 8 bases and J gave up 7 bases, with 16 bases separating them. The CDR3 contains 13 residues. CDR3 DNA: TGTGCCAGCCGAGGAATAGGCTTAAATACGCAGTATTTT. It translates to CASRGIGLNTQYF.

The gene calls are TRBV9 and TRBJ2-1; unclear D gene. V dropped 0 bases and J dropped 4 bases, with 5 bases sitting between them. The CDR3 covers 13 residues. Germline V lookup: CDR1 SGDLS, CDR2 YYNGEE. The chain's CDR3 is CASSVEAYNEQFF. CDR3 DNA: TGTGCCAGCAGCGTAGAAGCTTACAATGAGCAGTTCTTC.

V and J are TRBV7-2 and TRBJ2-2; the match to TRBD2 covers 7 bases. Trimming at V came to 2 bases and at J to 1 base, leaving 4 bases not matched to a gene. The germline V gene encodes CDR1 SGHTA and CDR2 FQGNSA. The CDR3 is 16 residues long. CDR3 region: CASSLSAGMNTGELFF. CDR3 nucleotides: TGTGCCAGCAGCTTATCAGCGGGAATGAACACCGGGGAGCTGTTTTTT. Based on the CDR3 plus reference TRBV7-2 and TRBJ2-2, the full variable domain is GAGVSQSPSNKVTEKGKDVELRCDPISGHTALYWYRQSLGQGLEFLIYFQGNSAPDKSGLPSDRFSAERTGGSVSTLTIQRTQQEDSAVYLCASSLSAGMNTGELFFGEGSRLTVL.

V gene TRBV7-9 combines with J gene TRBJ2-3; TRBD2 matches 8 bases. There are 12 residues in the CDR3. The junction had 2 bases not matched to a gene; V was cut back by 4 bases and J by 8 bases. Per the germline V gene, CDR1 is SEHNR and CDR2 is FQNEAQ (reference sequence). CDR3 nucleotides: TGTGCCAGCAGCTCAAGCGGGGGTACGCAGTATTTT. Encoded protein: CASSSSGGTQYF.

The chain uses TRBV29-1 and TRBJ2-1, with a possible D match to TRBD2 (6 bases). The germline V and J ends were trimmed by 6 bases and 5 bases, with 14 bases remaining between them. Germline CDR1 is SQVTM and CDR2 is ANQGSEA. This CDR3 contains 13 residues. CDR3 DNA: TGCAGCGTACAGGCGGGACTCAACAATGAGCAGTTCTTC. Its translation: CSVQAGLNNEQFF.